This T cell receptor (beta chain) was found in a study of blood T cells in healthy people across ages. Study conclusions and caveats: There was no known CMV status for donors, so expanded clonotype changes were possibly confounded.

Isolation of PBMCs gave at least 6 million cells per sample. The CDR3 has 16 amino acids. Per germline, CDR1 DFQATT and CDR2 SNEGSKA (reference sequence). After removal of 1 base from V and 7 bases from J, the junction contained 7 bases not matched to a gene. Combining a sample-barcoded 5' primer with a J-beta primer mix, a second PCR ran for 7 to 11 cycles. The authors tagged each cDNA molecule using a template-switch adaptor with 12 random nucleotides. TCRdb itself ran the 5' RACE reads through MiXCR, one entry per CDR3 protein. The sample includes about 1.7 million distinct CDR3 sequences, 28% of them seen just once. A word on this clonotype: Its antigen remains unidentified.

This clonotype was obtained from a woman aged 25 to 39 in good health. This rearrangement joins TRBV20-1 to TRBJ1-4; 12 bases align to TRBD1. The sample taken for sequencing was blood. CDR3 DNA: TGCAGTGCTAGAGCCGGGACAGGGGGCGCTTCTGAAAAACTGTTTTTT. It encodes CSARAGTGGASEKLFF.